Included here is one T cell receptor beta chain sequence, with context. Its antigen remains unidentified. This entry belongs to a study of T cell repertoires and HLA-DP antigens. Across the whole study: Alloreactive CD4+ T cells targeted HLA-DP on transduced HeLa. Donor ages ranged from 18-to-29 to 60-to-69; a couple of men, one woman. Study outcomes and limitations: Against one allele, clones undetected before culture averaged around 40%; against the other, around 50%.

The primer mix covered 54 TRBV segments and 13 TRBJ segments. Here immunoSEQ multiplex PCR was the method, and the copy in TCRdb shows in-frame clones only, minus some. The table includes about 110,000 clones, around 93% detected once. CDR3 length equals 16 residues. Losses at the gene ends were 5 bases for V and 4 bases for J; bases not matched to a gene: 7. Germline V lookup: CDR1 SGHAT, CDR2 FQDESV (reference sequence). Sequencing input: CD4+ T cells from PBMCs. The chain employs TRBV11-1 and TRBJ2-3; 12 bases match TRBD2. The receptor was isolated from a woman aged 18-29 years in good health and CMV-seronegative. The DNA for the CDR3 is TGTGCCAGCAGCCCGACTAGCGGGAGTGTGGCAGATACGCAGTATTTT. Translated: CASSPTSGSVADTQYF.